Listed here is a single T cell receptor beta chain. The method was immunoSEQ multiplex PCR; TCRdb's version includes in-frame clones alone and lacks a portion of them. The sample holds 95,000 to 150,000 clones; 86% are singletons and the top ten take about 4.5%. The V end was cut by 1 base, the J end by 4 bases, with 14 bases between. The V gene's germline CDR1 is LGHNT and CDR2 FRNRAP. The CDR3 length is 16 residues. This specimen comes from a study of blood T cell repertoires in COVID-19. Study context: Nucleic acid was either cDNA or gDNA, and it came from T cells, B-cell-depleted T cells, or PBMCs.

This chain joins TRBV12-5 and TRBJ1-3; possible D gene TRBD1, 6 bases. The sequence was obtained from a man aged 40-49 years with acute or convalescent COVID-19. The sequencing sample was made of peripheral blood. CDR3 sequence (DNA): TGTGCTAGTGGTTTGGCCTCAGGGGTGTCCGGAAACACCATATATTTT. This encodes CASGLASGVSGNTIYF. The full variable domain, its missing parts supplied by reference TRBV12-5 and TRBJ1-3, is DARVTQTPRHKVTEMGQEVTMRCQPILGHNTVFWYRQTMMQGLELLAYFRNRAPLDDSGMPKDRFSAEMPDATLATLKIQPSEPRDSAVYFCASGLASGVSGNTIYFGEGSWLTVV.